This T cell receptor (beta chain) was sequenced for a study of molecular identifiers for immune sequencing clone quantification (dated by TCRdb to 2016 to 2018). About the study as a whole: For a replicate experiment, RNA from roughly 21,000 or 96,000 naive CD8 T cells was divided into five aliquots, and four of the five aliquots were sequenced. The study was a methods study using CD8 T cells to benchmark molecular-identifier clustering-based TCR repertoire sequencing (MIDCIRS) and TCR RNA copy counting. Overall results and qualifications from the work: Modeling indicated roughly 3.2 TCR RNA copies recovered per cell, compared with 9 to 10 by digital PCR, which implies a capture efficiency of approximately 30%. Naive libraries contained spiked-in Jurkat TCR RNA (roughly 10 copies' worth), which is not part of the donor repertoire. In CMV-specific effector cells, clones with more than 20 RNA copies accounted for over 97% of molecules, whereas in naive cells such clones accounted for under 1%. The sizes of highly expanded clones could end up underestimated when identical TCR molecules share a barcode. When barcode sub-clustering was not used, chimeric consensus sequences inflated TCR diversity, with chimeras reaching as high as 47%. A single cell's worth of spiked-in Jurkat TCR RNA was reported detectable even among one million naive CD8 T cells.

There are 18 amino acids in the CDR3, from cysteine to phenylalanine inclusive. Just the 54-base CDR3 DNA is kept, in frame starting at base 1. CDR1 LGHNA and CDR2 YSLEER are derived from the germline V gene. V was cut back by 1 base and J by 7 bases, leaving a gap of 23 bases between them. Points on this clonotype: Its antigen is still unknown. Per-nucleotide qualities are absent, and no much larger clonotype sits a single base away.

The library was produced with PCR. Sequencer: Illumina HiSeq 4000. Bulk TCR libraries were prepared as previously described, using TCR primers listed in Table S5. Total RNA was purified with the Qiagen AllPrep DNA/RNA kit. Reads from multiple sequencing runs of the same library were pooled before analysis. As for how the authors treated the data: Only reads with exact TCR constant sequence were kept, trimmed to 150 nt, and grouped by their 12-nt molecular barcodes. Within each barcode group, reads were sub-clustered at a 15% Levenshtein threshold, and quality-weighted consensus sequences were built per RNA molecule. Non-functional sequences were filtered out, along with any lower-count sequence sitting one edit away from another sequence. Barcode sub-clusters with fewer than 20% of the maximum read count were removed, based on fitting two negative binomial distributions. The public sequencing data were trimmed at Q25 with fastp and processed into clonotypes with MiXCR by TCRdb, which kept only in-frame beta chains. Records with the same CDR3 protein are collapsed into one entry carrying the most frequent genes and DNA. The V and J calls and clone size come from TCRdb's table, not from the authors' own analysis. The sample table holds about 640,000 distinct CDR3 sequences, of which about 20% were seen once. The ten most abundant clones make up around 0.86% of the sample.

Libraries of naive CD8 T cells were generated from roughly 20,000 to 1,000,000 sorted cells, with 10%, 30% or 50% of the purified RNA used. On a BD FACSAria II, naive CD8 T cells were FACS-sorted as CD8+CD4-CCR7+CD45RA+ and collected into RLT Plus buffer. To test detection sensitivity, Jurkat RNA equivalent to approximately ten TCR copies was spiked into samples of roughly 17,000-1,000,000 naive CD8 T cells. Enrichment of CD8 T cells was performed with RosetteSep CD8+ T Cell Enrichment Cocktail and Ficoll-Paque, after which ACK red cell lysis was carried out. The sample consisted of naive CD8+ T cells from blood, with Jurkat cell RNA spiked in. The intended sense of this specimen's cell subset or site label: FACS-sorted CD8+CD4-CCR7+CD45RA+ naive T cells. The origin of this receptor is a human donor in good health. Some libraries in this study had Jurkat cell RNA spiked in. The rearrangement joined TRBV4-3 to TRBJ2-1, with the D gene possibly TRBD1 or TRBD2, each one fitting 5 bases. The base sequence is TGCGCCAGCAGCCAAGCTCGTTACGCGGGCCGGGGCGCGAATGAGCAGTTCTTC. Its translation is CASSQARYAGRGANEQFF.